These T cell receptor beta chains were read from a single sample in a study of CD8 T cells in ankylosing spondylitis. MiXCR, applied by TCRdb to the 5' RACE reads, yields one record per CDR3 protein. The sample carries approximately 250,000 distinct CDR3 sequences, approximately 10% recorded once. The sample taken for sequencing was blood, either unsorted or a sorted T cell fraction (not recorded which). The receptors were sampled from a male donor with ankylosing spondylitis or in good health (not recorded which). CDR3s include the opening cysteine and the closing phenylalanine or tryptophan. The order of the fields is clone size, CDR3 length, V gene, J gene, D gene, CDR3 DNA, CDR3 protein. The D gene is left open where the match is weak. Where a row states a size, it is once, few, many or the class of an expanded clone; other rows omit it.

few,16,TRBV5-5,TRBJ2-3,TRBD2,TGTGCCAGCAGCTTGGGTCTGCGGGGGGCTGAAGATACGCAGTATTTT,CASSLGLRGAEDTQYF
many,16,TRBV2,TRBJ2-1,TRBD2,TGTGCCAGCAGTGCCGGCCTAGGACTAGTCCGGAATGAGCAGTTCTTC,CASSAGLGLVRNEQFF
.,19,TRBV11-2,TRBJ1-2,.,TGTGCCAGCAGCAGCACGGGGCTGACAGTATATCTAGCTAACTATGGCTACACCTTC,CASSSTGLTVYLANYGYTF
few,17,TRBV7-9,TRBJ2-3,TRBD1,TGTGCCAGCAGCTTCCCGGACAGGGGGTTAGGAGGGGATACGCAGTATTTT,CASSFPDRGLGGDTQYF
few,15,TRBV5-1,TRBJ2-7,TRBD2,TGCGCCAGCAGTCGACTAGCGGGAGGTATTGGCGAGCAGTACTTC,CASSRLAGGIGEQYF
.,15,TRBV4-1,TRBJ1-2,.,TGCGCCAGCAGCCAAGCGGGCATCTTACGAGGTGGCTACACCTTC,CASSQAGILRGGYTF
few,13,TRBV18,TRBJ2-3,.,TGTGCCAGCTCACAGACTAGCACAGATACGCAGTATTTT,CASSQTSTDTQYF
many,14,TRBV29-1,TRBJ2-7,TRBD2,TGCAGCGTCGGGGAGGGAGCGGGAAAATACGAGCAGTACTTC,CSVGEGAGKYEQYF
few,17,TRBV18,TRBJ2-1,TRBD1,TGTGCCAGCTCGCCGGGGACAGGGACGGGCCCCTACAATGAGCAGTTCTTC,CASSPGTGTGPYNEQFF
many,12,TRBV7-9,TRBJ2-3,.,TGTGCCAGCAGCTTGGCGGGGCATACGCAGTATTTT,CASSLAGHTQYF
.,16,TRBV18,TRBJ1-1,TRBD1,TGTGCCAGCTCACCGATTGACAGGGGGCATGGCACTGAAGCTTTCTTT,CASSPIDRGHGTEAFF
many,14,TRBV9,TRBJ1-2,.,TGTGCCAGCAGCGTAGATTCAGTTAACTATGGCTACACCTTC,CASSVDSVNYGYTF
.,13,TRBV6-1,TRBJ2-5,.,TGTGCCAGCAGTGAAATCGGGCAAGAGACCCAGTACTTC,CASSEIGQETQYF
many,16,TRBV7-8,TRBJ2-1,TRBD2,TGTGCCAGCAGCTTAGATTTTAGCCTAGCGGGACATGAGCAGTTCTTC,CASSLDFSLAGHEQFF
many,15,TRBV12-3/TRBV12-4,TRBJ2-5,.,TGTGCCAGCAGTTTAGAATCCCTGTCAGGGGAGACCCAGTACTTC,CASSLESLSGETQYF
many,17,TRBV10-3,TRBJ2-3,.,TGTGCCATCAGCAAAGACCTCGGGACACCCGACACAGATACGCAGTATTTT,CAISKDLGTPDTDTQYF
many,13,TRBV11-2,TRBJ1-1,.,TGTGCCAGCAGCTTCAGTGTGAACACTGAAGCTTTCTTT,CASSFSVNTEAFF
few,15,TRBV2,TRBJ1-5,.,TGTGCCAGCAGTGATGCCGGCCATAGCAATCAGCCCCAGCATTTT,CASSDAGHSNQPQHF